Shown below are 15 T cell receptor beta chains from a single sample sequenced in a study of technical replicates of blood from a handful of donors. Generated by immunoSEQ multiplex PCR, the TCRdb table keeps only in-frame clones and is missing some. The sample yields tens of thousands of clones, around 94% seen once. The specimen was T cells isolated from PBMCs. Every receptor here comes from a human donor in good health.

This chain links TRBV18 with TRBJ2-2; possible D gene TRBD2, 5 bases. V dropped 2 bases and J dropped 1 base, with 11 bases sitting between them. Germline V lookup: CDR1 KGHSH, CDR2 LQKENI. The CDR3 contains 16 residues. The CDR3 is CASSPTRTVNTGELFF. As DNA, the CDR3 is TGTGCCAGCTCACCAACTCGGACTGTGAACACCGGGGAGCTGTTTTTT.

This chain uses TRBV6-5 with TRBJ1-4; no firm D call. V was shortened by 2 bases and J by 4 bases, with 11 bases between the two germline ends. CDR1 is MNHEY, CDR2 SVGAGI, per germline. This CDR3 has 15 amino acids. CDR3 DNA sequence: TGTGCCAGCAGTTACATTTCGGGTTTTAATGAAAAACTGTTTTTT. Residues: CASSYISGFNEKLFF.

The CDR3 region has the DNA TGCAGCGTTGATAGACAGGACGGGAATGAGCAGTTCTTC. Translated, it gives CSVDRQDGNEQFF. The rearrangement links TRBV29-1 to TRBJ2-1; a possible D gene is TRBD1 (6 bases). Germline V gene lookup returns CDR1 SQVTM and CDR2 ANQGSEA. This CDR3 has 13 amino acids. Trimming shortened V by 3 bases and J by 7 bases, and 13 bases separated the two germline ends.

CDR3 in amino acids: CAISTGSYTDTQYF. The DNA for the CDR3 is TGTGCCATATCGACAGGGTCTTACACAGATACGCAGTATTTT. The chain employs TRBV28 and TRBJ2-3, with TRBD1 matching 7 bases. Germline CDR1 MDHEN, CDR2 SYDVKM. The CDR3 spans 14 residues. After removal of 10 bases from V and 2 bases from J, the junction contained 9 bases not matched to a gene.

The rearrangement uses TRBV7-9 and TRBJ2-7, with a tentative D call TRBD2 (5 bases). Germline CDR1 SEHNR, CDR2 FQNEAQ (reference sequence). The CDR3 extends over 14 amino acids. Trimming stripped 5 bases from V and 2 bases from J, with 13 bases between. The CDR3, as DNA: TGTGCCAGCAGCCCCCGCCTCGGGGCCTACGAGCAGTACTTC. Translating it yields CASSPRLGAYEQYF. The full variable domain, with the rest looked up from reference TRBV7-9 and TRBJ2-7, is DTGVSQNPRHKITKRGQNVTFRCDPISEHNRLYWYRQTLGQGPEFLTYFQNEAQLEKSRLLSDRFSAERPKGSFSTLEIQRTEQGDSAMYLCASSPRLGAYEQYFGPGTRLTVT.

This chain uses TRBV2 with TRBJ2-7; the match to TRBD2 covers 7 bases. The CDR3 spans 14 residues. The V gene end was trimmed by 3 bases and the J gene end by 5 bases; junction bases not matched to a gene: 7. The germline gives CDR1 SNHLY, CDR2 FYNNEI. CDR3 nucleotides: TGTGCCAGCAGTGATATGGGGGGGATAGACGAGCAGTACTTC. The encoded protein is CASSDMGGIDEQYF.

V is TRBV5-1 and J is TRBJ1-1; 7 bases match TRBD1. The CDR3 contains 13 residues. The germline CDR1 and CDR2 sequences are SGHRS and YFSETQ. After removal of 5 bases from V and 4 bases from J, the junction contained 5 bases not matched to a gene. CDR3 sequence: CASRLQGSTEAFF. Written as DNA, the CDR3 is TGCGCCAGCAGGTTACAGGGGAGCACTGAAGCTTTCTTT.

V is TRBV7-3 and J is TRBJ1-1; no clear D gene. The CDR3 is made up of 14 amino acids. V gave up 5 bases and J gave up 1 base, with 11 bases separating them. CDR1 is SGHTA, CDR2 FQGTGA, per germline. CDR3 residues: CASSPGGWNTEAFF. For the CDR3, the DNA is TGTGCCAGCAGCCCTGGAGGGTGGAACACTGAAGCTTTCTTT.

The gene calls are TRBV4-1 and TRBJ2-1; 7 bases match TRBD1. The germline gives CDR1 MGHRA, CDR2 YSYEKL. Unmatched junction bases numbered 2, after V lost 0 bases and J lost 9 bases. There are 13 residues in the CDR3. The CDR3 loop reads CASSQEGGGEQFF. As DNA, the CDR3 is TGCGCCAGCAGCCAAGAAGGGGGCGGTGAGCAGTTCTTC.

The gene calls are TRBV7-2 and TRBJ2-7; D remains unclear. The V and J ends lost 1 base and 1 base respectively, with 11 bases between them. Germline V lookup: CDR1 SGHTA, CDR2 FQGNSA. CDR3 size: 15 residues. The CDR3 nucleotides read TGTGCCAGCAGCTTAGTCTGGGTCGGGTCCTACGAGCAGTACTTC. Encoded protein: CASSLVWVGSYEQYF.

The CDR3 nucleotides are TGTGCCAGCAGCGTAGGAGGGGGATACACCGGGGAGCTGTTTTTT. This sequence encodes CASSVGGGYTGELFF. V is TRBV9 and J is TRBJ2-2; D might be TRBD1 (6 bases). CDR1 is SGDLS and CDR2 is YYNGEE in the germline V gene. V dropped 0 bases and J dropped 3 bases, with 9 bases sitting between them. The CDR3 has 15 amino acids.

The chain links TRBV10-3 to TRBJ2-1; a possible D gene is TRBD2 (6 bases). The germline V and J ends were trimmed by 1 base and 8 bases, with 9 bases remaining between them. Per the germline V gene, CDR1 is ENHRY and CDR2 is SYGVKD. The CDR3 extends over 13 amino acids. The CDR3 bases are TGTGCCATCAGTGAGTTGACTAGTTATGAGCAGTTCTTC. Protein product: CAISELTSYEQFF.

The chain recombines TRBV10-3 with TRBJ2-1; 7 bases map to TRBD2. Germline CDR1 and CDR2: ENHRY and SYGVKD. Trimming cost V 0 bases and J 4 bases; bases outside gene matches: 3. CDR3 length: 15 residues. CDR3 bases: TGTGCCATCAGTGAGTCACTAGCGAAGTACAATGAGCAGTTCTTC. Translation: CAISESLAKYNEQFF.

This chain links TRBV27 with TRBJ1-1; 8 bases are shared with TRBD1. The CDR3 runs 14 residues. Trimming removed 5 bases from V and 1 base from J; junction bases left unmatched: 3. Germline CDR1 is MNHEY and CDR2 is SMNVEV (reference sequence). In nucleotides, the CDR3 is TGTGCCAGCAGTCTGGACAGGGCGAACACTGAAGCTTTCTTT. Translating it yields CASSLDRANTEAFF.

The CDR3 sequence: CASSPEEDYEQYF. The DNA of the CDR3 is TGCGCCAGCAGCCCCGAGGAGGATTACGAGCAGTACTTC. This sequence joins TRBV4-3 and TRBJ2-7, with D possibly being TRBD2 (5 bases). The V end was cut by 4 bases, the J end by 4 bases, with 11 bases between. This CDR3 comprises 13 residues. CDR1 and CDR2 (germline): LGHNA, YSLEER.